The 30 T cell receptor beta chains listed next were all sequenced from one sample in a study of shared clonotypes between healthy human individuals. The repertoire was sequenced with immunoSEQ multiplex PCR; TCRdb's copy has only in-frame clones and lacks some. Among roughly 2.1 million clones listed, approximately 94% were seen once. CD45RO-negative, CCR7-positively selected cells formed the naive CD8 fraction, excluding terminally differentiated effector memory CD45RA+ cells. Sequencing used naive CD8+ T cells from PBMCs. All receptors come from a man between 18 and 29 years old in good health. Some clones in this sample may be carry-over from other donors' samples.

The CDR3 nucleotides are TGTGCCAGCAGGGGACGAAGCTCCTACAATGAGCAGTTCTTC. Translation gives CASRGRSSYNEQFF. This chain uses TRBV6-6 with TRBJ2-1, with D tentatively TRBD1 or TRBD2 (5 bases each). CDR3 length: 14 residues. The V and J ends lost 6 bases and 0 bases respectively, with 9 bases between them. CDR1 MNHNY and CDR2 SVGAGI come from the germline V gene (reference sequence).

V is TRBV19 and J is TRBJ2-2; no clear D gene. Per germline, CDR1 LNHDA and CDR2 SQIVND (reference sequence). With 6 bases removed from V and 0 bases from J, the gap between germline ends came to 17 bases. The CDR3 runs to 17 residues. CDR3 region: CASSPNLRNSNTGELFF. The CDR3 DNA reads as TGTGCCAGTAGCCCCAACTTGAGAAACTCGAACACCGGGGAGCTGTTTTTT.

Points on this clone: Mismatch with germline at one junction end may stem from a read error. The V call is TRBV7-9, the J call TRBJ1-2; D gene uncertain. The CDR3 has 13 residues. Germline values: CDR1 SEHNR, CDR2 FQNEAQ (reference sequence). CDR3 DNA: TGTGCCAGCAGCCCGACCCTAACGGAGGCAGCCTACTTC. It is translated as CASSPTLTEAAYF.

The chain couples TRBV5-6 to TRBJ2-5; D tentatively reads TRBD1 or TRBD2 (6 bases each). The DNA matches TRBJ2-7 better at its end, which makes the J call doubtful. CDR1 SGHDT and CDR2 YYEEEE come from the germline V gene. This CDR3 region has 12 residues. CDR3 DNA: TGTGCCAGCAGTAGGGGGGCCTACGAGCAGTACTTC. Residues: CASSRGAYEQYF.

With regard to this clone: Other DNA sequences in the sample encode the same CDR3. This chain links TRBV19 with TRBJ1-1, with D perhaps TRBD1 (5 bases). This CDR3 contains 14 residues. Germline-derived CDR1 and CDR2 are LNHDA and SQIVND (reference sequence). Deletions cut 3 bases from V and 1 base from J, with 9 bases between. CDR3: CASSIRDRNTEAFF. The DNA of the CDR3 is TGTGCCAGTAGTATCCGGGACCGGAACACTGAAGCTTTCTTT.

The chain employs TRBV7-8 and TRBJ2-1; 7 bases map to TRBD2. V lost 5 bases, J lost 6 bases, and 4 bases stayed unmatched. Per germline, CDR1 SGHVS and CDR2 FQNEAQ. This CDR3 contains 13 residues. DNA for the CDR3: TGTGCCAGCAGCCGGGGAGGGAGCAATGAGCAGTTCTTC. As protein: CASSRGGSNEQFF. The complete variable domain, with remaining parts taken from reference TRBV7-8 and TRBJ2-1, reads GAGVSQSPRYKVAKRGQDVALRCDPISGHVSLFWYQQALGQGPEFLTYFQNEAQLDKSGLPSDRFFAERPEGSVSTLKIQRTQQEDSAVYLCASSRGGSNEQFFGPGTRLTVL.

This chain links TRBV27 with TRBJ2-4; 10 positions match TRBD2. Germline lookup yields CDR1 MNHEY and CDR2 SMNVEV (reference sequence). The CDR3 is 19 residues long. V trimming: 5 bases; J trimming: 0 bases; junction bases outside the gene matches: 13. CDR3 sequence: CASSPLAGDLLLAKNIQYF. CDR3 coding DNA: TGTGCCAGCAGTCCCCTAGCGGGAGACCTTCTGTTAGCCAAAAACATTCAGTACTTC.

For this clone: Other DNA variants within this sample encode the same CDR3. The chain uses TRBV29-1 and TRBJ1-5; unclear D gene. The V and J ends lost 6 bases and 1 base respectively, with 10 bases between them. This CDR3 contains 13 residues. Germline CDR1 and CDR2: SQVTM and ANQGSEA. CDR3 in DNA: TGCAGCGTGCTGGAAGGAAGCAATCAGCCCCAGCATTTT. This sequence encodes CSVLEGSNQPQHF. The complete variable domain, with remaining parts taken from reference TRBV29-1 and TRBJ1-5, reads SAVISQKPSRDICQRGTSLTIQCQVDSQVTMMFWYRQQPGQSLTLIATANQGSEATYESGFVIDKFPISRPNLTFSTLTVSNMSPEDSSIYLCSVLEGSNQPQHFGDGTRLSIL.

The chain employs TRBV15 and TRBJ1-2; D is unresolved. The CDR3 runs to 14 residues. Germline CDR1 reads LNHNV; CDR2 reads YYDKDF (reference sequence). Deletions cut 0 bases from V and 7 bases from J, with 12 bases between. CDR3 coding DNA: TGTGCCACCAGCAGAGAGGAGGGCTCCGCTGGCTACACCTTC. Translated: CATSREEGSAGYTF.

The chain employs TRBV19 and TRBJ2-7, with D maybe TRBD2 (5 bases). CDR3 length equals 13 residues. Germline loops: CDR1 LNHDA, CDR2 SQIVND (reference sequence). The ends were cut back, 6 bases at V and 1 base at J, with 10 bases in the middle. CDR3 sequence reads: CASSPSPSYEQYF. CDR3 in DNA: TGTGCCAGTAGCCCTAGCCCTTCCTACGAGCAGTACTTC. The complete variable domain, with remaining parts taken from reference TRBV19 and TRBJ2-7, reads DGGITQSPKYLFRKEGQNVTLSCEQNLNHDAMYWYRQDPGQGLRLIYYSQIVNDFQKGDIAEGYSVSREKKESFPLTVTSAQKNPTAFYLCASSPSPSYEQYFGPGTRLTVT.

This clone appeared a single time. V gene TRBV7-9 combines with J gene TRBJ2-1; 9 nucleotides line up with TRBD2. The V gene end was trimmed by 1 base and the J gene end by 2 bases; junction bases not matched to a gene: 9. The CDR3 runs 18 residues. The V gene's germline CDR1 is SEHNR and CDR2 FQNEAQ (reference sequence). CDR3 DNA: TGTGCCAGCAGCTTAGAGTGGATTAGCGGGAGCACCTACAATGAGCAGTTCTTC. Protein product: CASSLEWISGSTYNEQFF. Based on the CDR3 plus reference TRBV7-9 and TRBJ2-1, the full variable domain is DTGVSQNPRHKITKRGQNVTFRCDPISEHNRLYWYRQTLGQGPEFLTYFQNEAQLEKSRLLSDRFSAERPKGSFSTLEIQRTEQGDSAMYLCASSLEWISGSTYNEQFFGPGTRLTVL.

The chain combines TRBV30 with TRBJ2-7, with 8 nucleotides matching TRBD1. With 0 bases clipped from V and 3 bases from J, the junction kept 7 bases outside the gene matches. This CDR3 comprises 15 residues. From germline, CDR1 is GTSNPN and CDR2 SVGIG (reference sequence). The CDR3 is CAWSVTGGWGYEQYF. The CDR3 DNA is TGTGCCTGGAGTGTAACAGGGGGATGGGGCTACGAGCAGTACTTC.

This chain uses TRBV11-3 with TRBJ1-3, with a possible D match to TRBD1 (5 bases). The V and J ends lost 9 bases and 0 bases respectively, with 15 bases between them. Per germline, CDR1 SGHNT and CDR2 YENEEA. This CDR3 has 15 residues. As DNA, the CDR3 is TGTGCCAGGCGGTCGCCAGGGACCTCTGGAAACACCATATATTTT. Translation: CARRSPGTSGNTIYF.

This chain connects TRBV7-3 to TRBJ2-1; D perhaps matches TRBD1 (5 bases). This CDR3 spans 15 amino acids. The ends were cut back, 3 bases at V and 2 bases at J, with 11 bases in the middle. Germline V lookup: CDR1 SGHTA, CDR2 FQGTGA. DNA of the CDR3: TGTGCCAGCAGCTTCAGTCAGGGTACCTACAATGAGCAGTTCTTC. This codes for CASSFSQGTYNEQFF.

The count of this clone is one. The chain couples TRBV6-5 to TRBJ2-7, with D unresolved. Germline V gene lookup returns CDR1 MNHEY and CDR2 SVGAGI. The CDR3 is 14 amino acids. V lost 2 bases, J lost 2 bases, and 10 bases lay in between. The CDR3 bases are TGTGCCAGCAGTTACGATGGCCAACCCTACGAGCAGTACTTC. Its protein product is CASSYDGQPYEQYF.

This clone has more than one count but fewer than ten. The rearrangement joins TRBV29-1 to TRBJ2-1, with 9 bases matching TRBD1. With 5 bases clipped from V and 13 bases from J, the junction kept 12 bases outside the gene matches. Germline-derived CDR1 and CDR2 are SQVTM and ANQGSEA. The CDR3 length is 13 residues. CDR3 residues: CSVHPGTGTEQFF. The CDR3 DNA is TGCAGCGTTCACCCCGGGACAGGGACGGAACAGTTCTTC.

The chain joins TRBV11-2 to TRBJ2-4, with TRBD1 matching over 9 bases. Losses at the gene ends were 5 bases for V and 5 bases for J; bases not matched to a gene: 4. The CDR3 has 14 amino acids. Germline CDR1 is SGHAT and CDR2 is FQNNGV. This CDR3 reads CASSARTGENIQYF. The CDR3 bases are TGTGCCAGCAGCGCCCGGACAGGGGAAAACATTCAGTACTTC.

The CDR3 coding sequence is TGCGCCAGCAGTACTAGCGGCCAAGAGACCCAGTACTTC. Translation gives CASSTSGQETQYF. The chain uses TRBV10-2 and TRBJ2-5; 8 nucleotides match TRBD2. The ends lost 5 bases at V and 1 base at J; junction bases unmatched: 0. Germline loops: CDR1 WSHSY, CDR2 SAAADI. The CDR3 contains 13 residues.

This chain joins TRBV9 and TRBJ2-5; D could derive from TRBD1 or TRBD2 (5 bases each). V lost 3 bases and J 4 bases, leaving 22 bases between the germline ends. The CDR3 spans 17 residues. Germline V gene sequence: CDR1 SGDLS, CDR2 YYNGEE. The CDR3 bases are TGTGCCAGCAGCGCTGGGGTGAGGGACGCCTCCGGAGAGACCCAGTACTTC. This translates into CASSAGVRDASGETQYF.

The chain has TRBV29-1 and TRBJ2-5; TRBD2 is a possible D gene (5 bases). The DNA end is more similar to TRBJ2-7, so the J call may be wrong. This CDR3 has 13 amino acids. Germline V CDR1 and CDR2: SQVTM, ANQGSEA. CDR3 sequence: CSVSAEVSYEQYF. The CDR3 bases are TGCAGCGTTAGCGCGGAGGTTTCCTACGAGCAGTACTTC.

The V and J genes are TRBV9 and TRBJ2-1, with 7 bases aligning to TRBD1. V was pared by 4 bases and J by 2 bases, with 3 bases of the junction left unmatched. This CDR3 region has 14 residues. Germline lookup yields CDR1 SGDLS and CDR2 YYNGEE. The CDR3 region has the DNA TGTGCCAGCAGCCTACAGGGGCCCTACAATGAGCAGTTCTTC. It is translated as CASSLQGPYNEQFF. Supplemented by reference TRBV9 and TRBJ2-1, the full variable domain reads DSGVTQTPKHLITATGQRVTLRCSPRSGDLSVYWYQQSLDQGLQFLIQYYNGEERAKGNILERFSAQQFPDLHSELNLSSLELGDSALYFCASSLQGPYNEQFFGPGTRLTVL.

This rearrangement joins TRBV5-4 to TRBJ2-7; 8 bases agree with TRBD2. CDR1 SGHNT and CDR2 YYREEE come from the germline V gene (reference sequence). The CDR3 runs 14 residues. J lost 3 bases, V lost 2 bases, and 4 bases had no gene match. CDR3 coding DNA: TGTGCCAGCAGCTTAGGACTAGCTCTCTACGAGCAGTACTTC. It specifies CASSLGLALYEQYF.

The V gene is TRBV7-6, the J gene TRBJ2-3; no clear D gene. This CDR3 contains 16 residues. CDR1 is SGHVS and CDR2 is FNYEAQ in the germline V gene. V dropped 5 bases and J dropped 0 bases, with 15 bases sitting between them. The CDR3 reads CASSPDGPLSTDTQYF. For the CDR3, the DNA is TGTGCCAGCAGCCCCGATGGGCCACTTAGCACAGATACGCAGTATTTT.

The rearrangement joins TRBV7-9 to TRBJ2-5; weak D call: TRBD1 (5 bases). V shed 6 bases and J shed 5 bases, with 10 bases lying between them. Per the germline V gene, CDR1 is SEHNR and CDR2 is FQNEAQ (reference sequence). The CDR3 totals 12 residues. CDR3 residues: CASSQGWETQYF. The CDR3 DNA sequence: TGTGCCAGCAGTCAGGGTTGGGAGACCCAGTACTTC.

The genes are TRBV28 and TRBJ2-3, with a possible D match to TRBD1 (5 bases). Germline V gene sequence: CDR1 MDHEN, CDR2 SYDVKM. V was shortened by 2 bases and J by 0 bases, with 9 bases between the two germline ends. This CDR3 comprises 15 residues. CDR3 coding DNA: TGTGCCAGCAGTTTAGAACAGGTTAGCACAGATACGCAGTATTTT. Its protein is CASSLEQVSTDTQYF.

V usage is TRBV6-5 and J usage is TRBJ1-5; 7 bases map to TRBD1. The CDR3 runs to 14 residues. Unmatched junction bases numbered 2, after V lost 6 bases and J lost 0 bases. The germline gives CDR1 MNHEY, CDR2 SVGAGI. CDR3: CASRRQGSNQPQHF. CDR3 coding DNA: TGTGCCAGCAGGAGACAGGGTAGCAATCAGCCCCAGCATTTT.

This chain links TRBV7-9 with TRBJ1-1; D remains ambiguous. The CDR3 has 12 residues. Germline CDR1 is SEHNR and CDR2 is FQNEAQ (reference sequence). Trimming took off 5 bases at V and 0 bases at J, with 4 bases between the two ends. For the CDR3, the DNA is TGTGCCAGCAGCATAATGAACACTGAAGCTTTCTTT. Its protein is CASSIMNTEAFF.

The V call is TRBV27, the J call TRBJ2-1; tentative D call: TRBD1 (6 bases). V was trimmed by 4 bases and J by 0 bases, leaving 13 bases between them. Per the germline V gene, CDR1 is MNHEY and CDR2 is SMNVEV (reference sequence). This CDR3 spans 16 amino acids. CDR3 amino acids: CASSSTTGYSYNEQFF. CDR3 nucleotides: TGTGCCAGCAGTTCAACAACAGGGTACTCCTACAATGAGCAGTTCTTC.

The CDR3, as DNA: TGCGCCAGCAGCCCCCGGAGCGGGATCTACAATGAGCAGTTCTTC. Translated, it gives CASSPRSGIYNEQFF. V gene TRBV4-1 combines with J gene TRBJ2-1; TRBD2 aligns across 7 bases. CDR3 size: 15 residues. Germline assignment: CDR1 MGHRA and CDR2 YSYEKL. The trim removed 4 bases at V and 3 bases at J, leaving 6 bases unmatched.

This clone was seen a few times. The rearrangement joins TRBV7-9 to TRBJ1-2; 10 bases fit TRBD1. The CDR3 has 16 residues. J gave up 3 bases and V 6 bases, and 10 bases lay outside the gene matches. Per the germline V gene, CDR1 is SEHNR and CDR2 is FQNEAQ (reference sequence). The CDR3 nucleotides are TGTGCCAGCAGTTCTGGAATGACAGGGGGCGACTATGGCTACACCTTC. This codes for CASSSGMTGGDYGYTF.